This TCR beta chain originates from a study of long-term antiretroviral therapy in people with HIV. The overall study: Earliest sampling preceded the 2015 immediate-ART recommendation by about a decade.

Researchers ran immunoSEQ v3.0 at survey level. Some clones are missing from TCRdb's copy, which holds only in-frame ones; the method was immunoSEQ multiplex PCR. The repertoire holds some 35,000 clones, with about 94% as singletons. Study-wide results and limits: Diversity remained lower than transplant donor controls, even though it increased after ART. HIV repertoires had narrower CDR3 length ranges than controls.

Participants living with HIV all received treatment in the United States. Germline CDR1 and CDR2: SGDLS and YYNGEE. This CDR3 comprises 15 residues. The ends lost 4 bases at V and 4 bases at J; junction bases unmatched: 8. A note on this clone: The antigen is not known.

This chain joins TRBV9 and TRBJ1-3; 7 bases agree with TRBD1. The input for sequencing was unsorted PBMCs, taken 4.1 years after starting antiretroviral therapy. The clonotype was recovered from a woman aged 45-60 years with HIV. In DNA, the CDR3 is TGTGCCAGCAGCCCACGACAGGGCGAAGGAAACACCATATATTTT. Encoded protein: CASSPRQGEGNTIYF.